The T cell receptor (beta chain) described here comes from a study of blood T cell repertoires in COVID-19. Profiled with immunoSEQ multiplex PCR; TCRdb holds only in-frame clones, not every one. The table lists 95,000 or so clones, 80% to 90% of them singletons, with 0.95% to 1.5% in the top ten. This CDR3 contains 16 residues. Trimming took off 1 base at V and 9 bases at J, with 20 bases between the two ends. The V gene's germline CDR1 is SGHTS and CDR2 YDEGEE. The chain combines TRBV5-8 with TRBJ1-5; D is perhaps TRBD1 (5 bases). The sequenced sample was peripheral blood. The receptor was isolated from an older man with active or convalescent COVID-19. The CDR3 is CASSLSSSRDRLPQHF. DNA for the CDR3: TGTGCCAGCAGCTTGAGTTCGTCCAGGGATCGGCTGCCCCAGCATTTT.